These 19 T cell receptor beta chains were all obtained from the same sample, sequenced in a study of blood T cell repertoires in COVID-19. The protocol was immunoSEQ multiplex PCR, while the TCRdb copy is restricted to in-frame clones and leaves out a portion. The sample lists around 40,000 clones, around 77% seen once, with roughly 35% in the top ten. Sequences were obtained from peripheral blood. Source of these receptors: a man older than 75 with active or convalescent COVID-19.

J is TRBJ2-7 and V is TRBV7-3; 10 positions match TRBD2. The CDR3 covers 14 residues. Germline CDR1 and CDR2: SGHTA and FQGTGA. V dropped 1 base and J dropped 4; count of bases not matched to a gene: 1. DNA for the CDR3: TGTGCCAGCAGCTTAAATAGCGGGGGGTACGAGCAGTACTTC. Translating gives CASSLNSGGYEQYF.

The chain uses TRBV5-5 and TRBJ1-1, with D possibly TRBD1 on 6 matching bases. CDR1 SGHKS and CDR2 YYEKEE come from the germline V gene (reference sequence). V lost 5 bases and J 5 bases, leaving 13 bases between the germline ends. This CDR3 comprises 13 residues. CDR3 nucleotide sequence: TGTGCCAGCAGGAGGAAGGGGGGGACTGAAGCTTTCTTT. Its protein is CASRRKGGTEAFF.

This clone came up once. V is TRBV9 and J is TRBJ2-1; 10 bases agree with TRBD2. The CDR3 runs 15 residues. V gave up 4 bases and J gave up 4 bases; unmatched junction bases: 5. The germline V gene has CDR1 SGDLS and CDR2 YYNGEE. CDR3 residues: CASSPSGGTYNEQFF. In DNA, the CDR3 is TGTGCCAGCAGCCCTAGCGGGGGAACTTACAATGAGCAGTTCTTC. The entire variable domain, with the rest obtained from reference TRBV9 and TRBJ2-1, is as follows: DSGVTQTPKHLITATGQRVTLRCSPRSGDLSVYWYQQSLDQGLQFLIQYYNGEERAKGNILERFSAQQFPDLHSELNLSSLELGDSALYFCASSPSGGTYNEQFFGPGTRLTVL.

The J gene is TRBJ1-2, the V gene TRBV27, with 7 bases that match TRBD1. The CDR3 runs 14 residues. CDR1 and CDR2 from the germline V gene are MNHEY and SMNVEV (reference sequence). The V and J ends lost 0 bases and 2 bases, in that order; junction bases with no gene match: 0. DNA of the CDR3: TGTGCCAGCAGTTTATCGACAGGGAACTATGGCTACACCTTC. Translation: CASSLSTGNYGYTF.

The J gene is TRBJ2-5, the V gene TRBV3-1 (or the pseudogene TRBV3-2); D unclear. The CDR3 length is 16 residues. The germline V and J ends were trimmed by 8 bases and 1 base, with 20 bases remaining between them. CDR1 LGHDT and CDR2 YNNKEL come from the germline V gene (reference sequence). The CDR3 region is CASAQSAAPTQETQYF. The CDR3, as DNA: TGTGCCAGCGCGCAATCCGCGGCACCAACCCAAGAGACCCAGTACTTC.

This clone was counted between two and nine times. The genes are TRBV4-3 and TRBJ2-5; D is perhaps TRBD1 (6 bases). The CDR3 spans 15 residues. V gave up 4 bases and J gave up 1 base, with 13 bases separating them. CDR1 and CDR2 from the germline V gene are LGHNA and YSLEER. CDR3 nucleotides: TGCGCCAGCAGCCTCGGGACAAGTACCCAAGAGACCCAGTACTTC. It translates to CASSLGTSTQETQYF.

This clone showed up just a few times. J is TRBJ2-3 and V is TRBV11-3; 7 nucleotides match TRBD2. Germline V lookup: CDR1 SGHNT, CDR2 YENEEA. The CDR3 has 18 residues. V was pared by 2 bases and J by 2 bases, with 13 bases of the junction left unmatched. As DNA, the CDR3 is TGTGCCAGCAGCTTAATGTACCGCGGGAGAGGGGACACAGATACGCAGTATTTT. Protein: CASSLMYRGRGDTDTQYF.

The chain uses TRBV7-3 and TRBJ2-2; a weak D match, TRBD2 (6 bases). Per germline, CDR1 SGHTA and CDR2 FQGTGA. This CDR3 comprises 15 residues. Trimming removed 3 bases from V and 2 bases from J, with 10 bases in between. The CDR3 nucleotides read TGTGCCAGCAGCTTTGGCGGGGCTAACACCGGGGAGCTGTTTTTT. Protein sequence: CASSFGGANTGELFF.

The V call is TRBV7-3, the J call TRBJ2-1; 8 nucleotides match TRBD1. This CDR3 has 13 amino acids. Trimming at V came to 5 bases and at J to 10 bases, leaving 7 bases not matched to a gene. Germline V gene lookup returns CDR1 SGHTA and CDR2 FQGTGA. In DNA, the CDR3 is TGTGCCAGCAGCGCGAGACAGGGGTCGGAGCAGTTCTTC. This sequence encodes CASSARQGSEQFF.

J is TRBJ1-6 and V is TRBV14, with no clear D. CDR3 length equals 15 residues. From germline, CDR1 is SGHDN and CDR2 FVKESK. V lost 5 bases, J lost 0 bases, and 8 bases lay in between. In DNA form, the CDR3 reads TGTGCCAGCAGCGGCAGTGGCTCCTATAATTCACCCCTCCACTTT. Translating gives CASSGSGSYNSPLHF.

The rearrangement links TRBV24-1 to TRBJ1-5, with D hard to call. CDR1 and CDR2 from the germline V gene are KGHDR and SFDVKD. The germline V and J ends were trimmed by 7 bases and 3 bases, with 12 bases remaining between them. The CDR3 is 14 amino acids. This CDR3 reads CATRQQPYNQPQHF. The CDR3 DNA is TGTGCCACCAGACAACAGCCTTACAATCAGCCCCAGCATTTT.

In this sample, this clone turned up a few times. V gene TRBV4-2 combines with J gene TRBJ1-1; D is unresolved. The CDR3 has 19 residues. The germline V gene has CDR1 LGHNA and CDR2 YNFKEQ. The germline V and J ends were trimmed by 0 bases and 4 bases, with 24 bases remaining between them. The CDR3 sequence is CASSQDLGQAAFGSTEAFF. CDR3 coding DNA: TGTGCCAGCAGCCAAGATTTAGGGCAGGCGGCTTTTGGGAGCACTGAAGCTTTCTTT.

The J gene is TRBJ2-5, the V gene TRBV3-1 (or the pseudogene TRBV3-2); 12 bases are a match to TRBD2. The V gene's germline CDR1 is LGHDT and CDR2 YNNKEL (reference sequence). With 4 bases clipped from V and 5 bases from J, the junction kept 20 bases outside the gene matches. The CDR3 has 20 residues. The chain's CDR3 is CASSPSGTSGWGGSMETQYF. The CDR3 region has the DNA TGTGCCAGCAGCCCCTCCGGGACTAGCGGGTGGGGGGGGTCGATGGAGACCCAGTACTTC.

For the CDR3, the DNA is TGTGCCAGCAGTTACTCGAACAGGGGGCTGGGCGAGCAGTACTTC. It yields the protein CASSYSNRGLGEQYF. The chain uses TRBV6-6 and TRBJ2-7; 9 bases fit TRBD1. Germline V gene data show CDR1 as MNHNY and CDR2 as SVGAGI (reference sequence). CDR3 length: 15 residues. V shed 0 bases and J 6 bases; nucleotides not matched to a gene: 6.

This chain links TRBV9 with TRBJ2-5; 11 nucleotides match TRBD2. The V gene's germline CDR1 is SGDLS and CDR2 YYNGEE. The CDR3 contains 13 residues. V lost 4 bases and J lost 9; bases outside the gene matches: 5. The CDR3 region has the DNA TGTGCCAGCAGCACGGGACTAGCGGTCGCCCAGTACTTC. Amino acids: CASSTGLAVAQYF. The complete variable domain, with remaining parts taken from reference TRBV9 and TRBJ2-5, reads DSGVTQTPKHLITATGQRVTLRCSPRSGDLSVYWYQQSLDQGLQFLIQYYNGEERAKGNILERFSAQQFPDLHSELNLSSLELGDSALYFCASSTGLAVAQYFGPGTRLLVL.

The chain employs TRBV21-1 and TRBJ2-3; TRBD2, the D gene given by the table, was not confirmed from the DNA. TRBV21-1 is a recognized pseudogene. This CDR3 spans 22 amino acids. CDR3 nucleotide sequence: TGTGCCAGCAGCTCATACCGGACTAGCGGGAGCGCCAAACGATCAAGCACAGATACGCAGTATTTT. It encodes CASSSYRTSGSAKRSSTDTQYF.

The DNA for the CDR3 is TGTGCCAGCAGCTCCCGTCGGATGGCGGCAAGCCAAGAGACCCAGTACTTC. It codes for CASSSRRMAASQETQYF. The chain is built from TRBV13 and TRBJ2-5; D gene ambiguous. The CDR3 consists of 17 residues. Trimming stripped 4 bases from V and 1 base from J, with 19 bases between. The germline V gene has CDR1 PRHDT and CDR2 FYEKMQ (reference sequence).

The chain uses TRBV5-8 and TRBJ1-6; D is unresolved. Germline V lookup: CDR1 SGHTS, CDR2 YDEGEE. This CDR3 has 16 amino acids. Between the trimmed V and J ends, which lost 2 bases and 7 bases, there was a span of 16 bases. CDR3 amino acids: CASSLGGIGVNSPLHF. The DNA of the CDR3 is TGTGCCAGCAGCTTAGGCGGGATTGGGGTCAATTCACCCCTCCACTTT.

J is TRBJ1-2 and V is TRBV7-9, with D possibly being TRBD1 (5 bases). Trimming took off 2 bases at V and 1 base at J, with 14 bases between the two ends. This CDR3 comprises 16 residues. Germline V gene data show CDR1 as SEHNR and CDR2 as FQNEAQ (reference sequence). CDR3 sequence reads: CASSLSGGALNYGYTF. As DNA, the CDR3 is TGTGCCAGCAGCTTATCTGGTGGGGCGCTTAACTATGGCTACACCTTC. Full variable domain (rest looked up from reference TRBV7-9 and TRBJ1-2): DTGVSQNPRHKITKRGQNVTFRCDPISEHNRLYWYRQTLGQGPEFLTYFQNEAQLEKSRLLSDRFSAERPKGSFSTLEIQRTEQGDSAMYLCASSLSGGALNYGYTFGSGTRLTVV.